These 29 T cell receptor beta chains came from one sample sequenced in a study of cytomegalovirus exposure and HLA in healthy donors. Primers included in the PCR were 60 Vbeta and 13 Jbeta primers. Sequencing used immunoSEQ multiplex PCR; TCRdb keeps in-frame clones, though not all of them. The specimen's table records approximately 58,000 clones. Sequencing used PBMCs. Every receptor here comes from a man aged 25-45 years in good health and CMV-seropositive.

V and J are TRBV4-1 and TRBJ1-1; TRBD1 aligns across 9 bases. V was clipped by 0 bases and J by 0 bases; unmatched bases: 5. The CDR3 is 17 residues long. CDR1 is MGHRA and CDR2 is YSYEKL in the germline V gene. The CDR3 sequence is CASSQDNRGRMNTEAFF. Written as DNA, the CDR3 is TGCGCCAGCAGCCAAGATAACAGGGGGCGGATGAACACTGAAGCTTTCTTT.

V usage is TRBV4-2 and J usage is TRBJ2-2; 10 positions match TRBD2. This CDR3 region has 18 residues. Trimming cost V 1 base and J 1 base; bases outside gene matches: 6. Germline CDR1 and CDR2: LGHNA and YNFKEQ. The CDR3 DNA follows: TGTGCCAGCAGCCAAGCGTTAGTAGCGGGGGGGAACACCGGGGAGCTGTTTTTT. This sequence encodes CASSQALVAGGNTGELFF.

The V call is TRBV4-2, the J call TRBJ2-2; a weak D match, TRBD1 (6 bases). The germline V gene encodes CDR1 LGHNA and CDR2 YNFKEQ. This CDR3 has 19 residues. Trimming removed 0 bases at V and 4 bases at J, with 21 bases between. The CDR3 coding sequence is TGTGCCAGCAGCCAAGAAAGCCCCTTGGGGGCGCAAAGCACCGGGGAGCTGTTTTTT. Translated: CASSQESPLGAQSTGELFF.

J is TRBJ1-1 and V is TRBV30, with D perhaps matching TRBD1 (5 bases). V was trimmed by 4 bases and J by 1 base, leaving 16 bases between them. Germline values: CDR1 GTSNPN, CDR2 SVGIG (reference sequence). This CDR3 comprises 15 residues. DNA of the CDR3: TGTGCCTGGAATAGGCAGGGCCTGGGGAACACTGAAGCTTTCTTT. Protein: CAWNRQGLGNTEAFF.

The chain employs TRBV28 and TRBJ1-4, with 8 bases matching TRBD1. CDR3 size: 13 residues. Trimming at V came to 5 bases and at J to 8 bases, leaving 4 bases not matched to a gene. Per germline, CDR1 MDHEN and CDR2 SYDVKM. CDR3 region: CASSGQGGEKLFF. The DNA for the CDR3 is TGTGCCAGCAGTGGACAGGGAGGGGAAAAACTGTTTTTT.

The rearrangement uses TRBV5-1 and TRBJ2-5; D might be TRBD1 (6 bases). The end of the DNA aligns better with TRBJ2-7, so the J call may be wrong. This CDR3 comprises 14 residues. Per the germline V gene, CDR1 is SGHRS and CDR2 is YFSETQ. CDR3 nucleotide sequence: TGCGCCAGCAGCTTTACAGGGAGCCCCTACGAGCAGTACTTC. Protein: CASSFTGSPYEQYF.

The chain carries TRBV11-3 and TRBJ2-7; possibly TRBD2 for D (7 bases). The CDR3 extends over 14 amino acids. In germline, CDR1 is SGHNT, CDR2 YENEEA. The V and J ends lost 5 bases and 5 bases respectively, with 16 bases between them. The DNA of the CDR3 is TGTGCCAGCAGCCCTTGGGGGAGGGGGGACGAGCAGTACTTC. Protein product: CASSPWGRGDEQYF.

The J gene is TRBJ2-2, the V gene TRBV5-4; D is unclear. The length of the CDR3 is 11 residues. V lost 3 bases and J 7 bases, leaving 4 bases between the germline ends. CDR1 and CDR2 from the germline V gene are SGHNT and YYREEE (reference sequence). CDR3 sequence: CASSSYGELFF. The CDR3 region has the DNA TGTGCCAGCAGCTCCTACGGGGAGCTGTTTTTT.

V is TRBV4-2 and J is TRBJ1-3; 10 positions agree with TRBD1. The ends lost 3 bases at V and 0 bases at J; junction bases unmatched: 5. CDR3 length equals 17 residues. CDR1 is LGHNA and CDR2 is YNFKEQ in the germline V gene. This chain's CDR3 is CASSHRQGASSGNTIYF. The DNA of the CDR3 is TGTGCCAGCAGCCACCGACAGGGGGCCTCCTCTGGAAACACCATATATTTT.

The rearrangement joins TRBV5-1 to TRBJ2-2; 8 bases are shared with TRBD1. The CDR3 totals 14 residues. V was clipped by 3 bases and J by 3 bases; unmatched bases: 1. Germline-derived CDR1 and CDR2 are SGHRS and YFSETQ. CDR3 loop: CASSSGQDTGELFF. Written as DNA, the CDR3 is TGCGCCAGCAGCTCGGGACAGGACACCGGGGAGCTGTTTTTT.

V gene TRBV9 combines with J gene TRBJ2-3, with 7 bases fitting TRBD2. The CDR3 is 14 amino acids. Trimming at V came to 2 bases and at J to 6 bases, leaving 6 bases not matched to a gene. Germline CDR1 is SGDLS and CDR2 is YYNGEE. CDR3 amino acids: CASSVLLLADTQYF. DNA for the CDR3: TGTGCCAGCAGCGTCCTTCTACTAGCGGATACGCAGTATTTT.

The rearrangement joins TRBV14 to TRBJ2-3; TRBD2 agrees at 7 bases. The trim removed 6 bases at V and 0 bases at J, leaving 12 bases unmatched. CDR3 size: 17 residues. Germline loops: CDR1 SGHDN, CDR2 FVKESK. CDR3 DNA: TGTGCCAGCAGTTCCATGGCTACTAGCGCTAGCACAGATACGCAGTATTTT. Translation: CASSSMATSASTDTQYF.

The CDR3 nucleotides are TGTGCTAGTGGCCGAACGGGGGGATGGGGCGAGCAGTACTTC. Protein sequence: CASGRTGGWGEQYF. The chain uses TRBV12-5 and TRBJ2-7, with 7 bases aligning to TRBD2. Looked up from germline, CDR1 is LGHNT and CDR2 is FRNRAP. The CDR3 loop spans 14 amino acids. Trimming took 6 bases from V and 6 from J; bases not matched to a gene: 11.

The chain recombines TRBV9 with TRBJ2-1; the match to TRBD2 covers 8 bases. The CDR3 sequence is 16 residues long. V shed 0 bases and J 7 bases; nucleotides not matched to a gene: 9. Germline V gene data show CDR1 as SGDLS and CDR2 as YYNGEE. The CDR3 DNA reads as TGTGCCAGCAGCGTAGCTACCAGCGGGAGTAGGAATGAGCAGTTCTTC. Translating gives CASSVATSGSRNEQFF.

The chain combines TRBV5-6 with TRBJ1-1; perhaps TRBD1 as D (5 bases). V lost 0 bases to trimming and J lost 7 bases, with 10 bases between them. Germline V gene sequence: CDR1 SGHDT, CDR2 YYEEEE. The CDR3 consists of 13 residues. The CDR3 here is CASSLVWGGEAFF. CDR3 coding DNA: TGTGCCAGCAGCTTGGTGTGGGGGGGTGAAGCTTTCTTT. Full variable domain (remainder filled in from reference TRBV5-6 and TRBJ1-1): DAGVTQSPTHLIKTRGQQVTLRCSPKSGHDTVSWYQQALGQGPQFIFQYYEEEERQRGNFPDRFSGHQFPNYSSELNVNALLLGDSALYLCASSLVWGGEAFFGQGTRLTVV.

J is TRBJ2-2 and V is TRBV5-4; maybe TRBD1 (6 bases). This CDR3 comprises 14 residues. Trimming removed 4 bases from V and 7 bases from J, with 14 bases in between. Germline-derived CDR1 and CDR2 are SGHNT and YYREEE (reference sequence). The CDR3 sequence is CASSSRQGIGELFF. In nucleotides, the CDR3 is TGTGCCAGCAGCAGCAGGCAGGGGATCGGGGAGCTGTTTTTT.

The chain combines TRBV21-1 with TRBJ2-1; the DNA was not used to check the table's D call, TRBD1. TRBV21-1 is described as a pseudogene. There are 17 residues in the CDR3. As DNA, the CDR3 is TGTGCCAGCAGCAAAGCCCGGGACACAAGCTCCTACAATGAGCAGTTCTTC. As protein: CASSKARDTSSYNEQFF.

The CDR3 loop reads CASSPRGGDGYTF. Here the CDR3 DNA reads TGTGCCAGCAGCCCCCGGGGGGGGGACGGCTACACCTTC. The rearrangement uses TRBV7-9 and TRBJ1-2; D possibly corresponds to TRBD1 (5 bases). With 5 bases removed from V and 8 bases from J, the gap between germline ends came to 15 bases. CDR3 length: 13 amino acids. Germline lookup yields CDR1 SEHNR and CDR2 FQNEAQ (reference sequence).

This chain connects TRBV6-6 to TRBJ2-1; TRBD2 matches at 9 bases. The germline V gene encodes CDR1 MNHNY and CDR2 SVGAGI (reference sequence). V shed 8 bases and J 0 bases; nucleotides not matched to a gene: 8. The CDR3 loop spans 16 amino acids. The CDR3 DNA sequence: TGTGCCAGCTCCTTAGCGGGGGCGAGCTCCTACAATGAGCAGTTCTTC. It specifies CASSLAGASSYNEQFF.

This chain links TRBV30 with TRBJ1-4; D is unresolved. The CDR3 runs to 15 residues. The V gene lost 2 bases and the J gene lost 0 bases, with 10 bases spanning the gap. Per the germline V gene, CDR1 is GTSNPN and CDR2 is SVGIG (reference sequence). CDR3 sequence (DNA): TGTGCCTGGAGTCTAGGTGTTGCAACTAATGAAAAACTGTTTTTT. Protein sequence: CAWSLGVATNEKLFF.

The chain is built from TRBV6-1 and TRBJ2-3; 8 nucleotides align to TRBD2. In germline, CDR1 is MNHNS, CDR2 SASEGT. The V segment lost 8 bases and the J segment 2 bases; nucleotides outside the gene matches: 6. This CDR3 is built from 14 residues. The chain's CDR3 is CASLSGGATDTQYF. CDR3 nucleotide sequence: TGTGCCAGCTTAAGCGGGGGAGCCACAGATACGCAGTATTTT.

The chain employs TRBV4-2 and TRBJ2-7; D not resolved. Deletions cut 0 bases from V and 4 bases from J, with 7 bases between. CDR1 is LGHNA and CDR2 is YNFKEQ in the germline V gene. The CDR3 runs to 13 residues. DNA of the CDR3: TGTGCCAGCAGCCAAGATGTCAGTTACGAGCAGTACTTC. This sequence encodes CASSQDVSYEQYF.

The chain employs TRBV5-1 and TRBJ2-7, with 10 nucleotides matching TRBD2. V shed 9 bases, J shed 5 bases, and the junction held 14 bases outside the gene matches. The CDR3 runs to 15 residues. Germline-derived CDR1 and CDR2 are SGHRS and YFSETQ. The CDR3 DNA reads TGCGCCACCGCCCCTCTAGCGGGAGTAAGCCACGAGCAGTACTTC. Protein product: CATAPLAGVSHEQYF.

The chain links TRBV6-6 to TRBJ2-5; D uncertain. Germline loops: CDR1 MNHNY, CDR2 SVGAGI (reference sequence). CDR3 size: 14 residues. V lost 2 bases and J 0 bases, leaving 7 bases between the germline ends. Here the CDR3 reads CASSYAGYQETQYF. The CDR3 DNA is TGTGCCAGCAGTTACGCAGGTTACCAAGAGACCCAGTACTTC.

V and J are TRBV19 and TRBJ2-1; D is possibly TRBD2 (6 bases). Germline V lookup: CDR1 LNHDA, CDR2 SQIVND (reference sequence). V was pared by 0 bases and J by 4 bases, with 16 bases between. CDR3 length: 17 amino acids. The CDR3: CASSIDQRRELYNEQFF. The DNA for the CDR3 is TGTGCCAGTAGTATAGATCAGAGGCGGGAACTATACAATGAGCAGTTCTTC.

The gene calls are TRBV9 and TRBJ1-1; TRBD1 agrees at 8 bases. The J segment lost 1 base and the V segment lost 4 bases, leaving 3 bases of the junction unmatched. Looked up from germline, CDR1 is SGDLS and CDR2 is YYNGEE. CDR3 size: 14 residues. The CDR3 loop reads CASSKDRANTEAFF. The CDR3 coding sequence is TGTGCCAGCAGCAAGGACAGGGCGAACACTGAAGCTTTCTTT.

The chain combines TRBV7-9 with TRBJ1-1; 8 bases fit TRBD1. The CDR3 runs 16 residues. Germline CDR1 SEHNR, CDR2 FQNEAQ (reference sequence). Losses at the gene ends were 3 bases for V and 1 base for J; bases not matched to a gene: 7. CDR3 in amino acids: CASSLAYRGRNTEAFF. Here the CDR3 DNA reads TGTGCCAGCAGCTTGGCTTACAGGGGGAGGAACACTGAAGCTTTCTTT.

The chain combines TRBV5-6 with TRBJ2-3; 10 positions match TRBD2. The V gene's germline CDR1 is SGHDT and CDR2 YYEEEE. V gave up 6 bases and J gave up 2 bases; unmatched junction bases: 9. The CDR3 consists of 16 residues. CDR3 amino acids: CASTVSGRSLTDTQYF. The CDR3 region has the DNA TGTGCCAGCACCGTTAGCGGGAGGTCCCTCACAGATACGCAGTATTTT.

The chain uses TRBV11-2 and TRBJ2-7, with 7 bases lining up with TRBD1. Trimming removed 5 bases from V and 4 bases from J; junction bases left unmatched: 8. CDR3 size: 14 residues. Germline values: CDR1 SGHAT, CDR2 FQNNGV. The CDR3 protein is CASSPGKGAYEQYF. The DNA for the CDR3 is TGTGCCAGCAGCCCCGGAAAGGGGGCTTACGAGCAGTACTTC.